This T cell receptor (beta chain) was found in a study of blood T cell repertoires in COVID-19. Turning to the study itself: COVID-19 samples collected from the United States, Italy and Spain covered acute and convalescent phases. T cells, B-cell-depleted T cells, or PBMCs provided the cDNA or gDNA that served as material.

The CDR3 totals 17 residues. V dropped 4 bases and J dropped 4; count of bases not matched to a gene: 16. Germline CDR1 reads SGHNT; CDR2 reads YENEEA. The repertoire was sequenced with immunoSEQ multiplex PCR; TCRdb's copy has only in-frame clones and lacks some. The sample contains about 250,000 clones, roughly nine tenths of which appear only once. V usage is TRBV11-3 and J usage is TRBJ2-7; 7 bases align to TRBD2. Specimen: peripheral blood. This sequence was found in a woman aged 40 to 50 who had recovered from COVID-19. The CDR3 region is CASSSSNSRETQYEQYV. CDR3 DNA: TGTGCCAGCAGCTCTTCAAATTCGCGGGAGACTCAGTACGAGCAGTACGTC.